This passage covers 10 T cell receptor beta chains from one sample sequenced in a study of cytomegalovirus exposure and HLA in healthy donors. Researchers ran the PCR with 60 Vbeta and 13 Jbeta primers. TCRdb's copy holds only in-frame clones and misses some; the assay was immunoSEQ multiplex PCR. The sample consists of some 210,000 clones, around 87% of them appearing once. Input material: PBMCs. All receptors derive from a man in his thirties or forties in good health and CMV-seronegative.

The V call is TRBV14, the J call TRBJ2-3; 11 bases match TRBD2. Trimming cost V 4 bases and J 0 bases; bases outside gene matches: 9. CDR1 is SGHDN and CDR2 is FVKESK in the germline V gene. The CDR3 length is 18 residues. CDR3 DNA sequence: TGTGCCAGCAGCCTACTAGCGGGGGCCGCGTATAGCACAGATACGCAGTATTTT. Protein sequence: CASSLLAGAAYSTDTQYF.

Remarks on this clone: Distinct nucleotide sequences in the sample also encode this CDR3. V gene TRBV4-1 combines with J gene TRBJ2-7; 10 bases fit TRBD1. The CDR3 runs to 15 residues. J was trimmed by 7 bases and V by 0 bases; bases with no gene match: 6. Germline V CDR1 and CDR2: MGHRA, YSYEKL. The CDR3 region has the DNA TGCGCCAGCAGCCAAGACGGGACAGGGGTGCGGGAGCAGTACTTC. It specifies CASSQDGTGVREQYF.

The V call is TRBV4-3, the J call TRBJ2-7; 8 nucleotides align to TRBD1. This CDR3 is 14 amino acids long. V was pared by 4 bases and J by 3 bases, with 5 bases of the junction left unmatched. Germline CDR1 is LGHNA and CDR2 is YSLEER. DNA of the CDR3: TGCGCCAGCAGCCCCGGACAGGGCCTCTACGAGCAGTACTTC. It yields the protein CASSPGQGLYEQYF.

The chain has TRBV6-5 and TRBJ2-1; the D gene is possibly TRBD2 (6 bases). Looked up from germline, CDR1 is MNHEY and CDR2 is SVGAGI. V was pared by 5 bases and J by 4 bases, with 15 bases between. The CDR3 spans 15 residues. The CDR3 nucleotides are TGTGCCAGCAGTCCCGGGACTCACGGTTACAATGAGCAGTTCTTC. Residues: CASSPGTHGYNEQFF.

This clone was seen just once. This chain links TRBV19 with TRBJ2-1; 8 nucleotides match TRBD1. This CDR3 spans 13 amino acids. The V gene's germline CDR1 is LNHDA and CDR2 SQIVND (reference sequence). Unmatched junction bases numbered 3, after V lost 5 bases and J lost 6 bases. The CDR3 region is CASSLTGVNEQFF. The CDR3, as DNA: TGTGCCAGTAGTCTGACAGGGGTCAATGAGCAGTTCTTC.

V gene TRBV19 combines with J gene TRBJ2-7, with D unclear. CDR1 LNHDA and CDR2 SQIVND come from the germline V gene (reference sequence). The V and J ends lost 5 bases and 12 bases respectively, with 17 bases between them. The CDR3 totals 12 residues. For the CDR3, the DNA is TGTGCCAGTAGTTCACCCGCTGCAGTGCTGTACTTC. Translating gives CASSSPAAVLYF. The full variable domain, in which reference TRBV19 and TRBJ2-7 provide the parts outside the CDR3, is DGGITQSPKYLFRKEGQNVTLSCEQNLNHDAMYWYRQDPGQGLRLIYYSQIVNDFQKGDIAEGYSVSREKKESFPLTVTSAQKNPTAFYLCASSSPAAVLYFGPGTRLTVT.

The V call is TRBV18, the J call TRBJ1-2, with TRBD1 matching 8 bases. Per germline, CDR1 KGHSH and CDR2 LQKENI. The CDR3 runs 15 residues. With 5 bases clipped from V and 6 bases from J, the junction kept 11 bases outside the gene matches. The CDR3 bases are TGTGCCAGCTCATCGCTAACGAGACAGGGGAATGGCTACACCTTC. This codes for CASSSLTRQGNGYTF.

The chain couples TRBV5-4 to TRBJ2-5, with TRBD1 identical over 7 bases. This CDR3 has 14 residues. J was trimmed by 7 bases and V by 1 base; bases with no gene match: 7. Looked up from germline, CDR1 is SGHNT and CDR2 is YYREEE (reference sequence). CDR3 bases: TGTGCCAGCAGCTTGTCAGGGGGATTGGGGACCCAGTACTTC. Translating it yields CASSLSGGLGTQYF.

In its sample, this clone was seen a few times. This chain joins TRBV6-5 and TRBJ2-7; 7 bases map to TRBD1. The J segment lost 6 bases and the V segment lost 5 bases, leaving 10 bases of the junction unmatched. The germline gives CDR1 MNHEY, CDR2 SVGAGI. The CDR3 totals 14 residues. CDR3 DNA sequence: TGTGCCAGCAGTAGGGGGACAGCACCCACCGAGCAGTACTTC. As protein: CASSRGTAPTEQYF.

This clone has only a few counts. V is TRBV2 and J is TRBJ1-2, with D perhaps TRBD1 (6 bases). The CDR3 loop spans 11 amino acids. V was shortened by 6 bases and J by 8 bases, with 10 bases between the two germline ends. Germline CDR1 reads SNHLY; CDR2 reads FYNNEI. As DNA, the CDR3 is TGTGCCAGCAGCCCAGGGGACGGCTACACCTTC. Protein product: CASSPGDGYTF.